The 9 T cell receptor beta chains given below trace back to one sample, sequenced in a study of T cell responses to AZD1222 COVID-19 vaccine. Repertoires were generated with immunoSEQ multiplex PCR, while TCRdb's copy carries only in-frame clones and drops some. The data contain more than 95,000 clones, about 92% of them singletons. Sequencing was performed on peripheral blood, taken on day 0 of AZD1222 vaccination. These receptors were obtained from an adult in good health.

This clone was seen at least ten times. The CDR3 bases are TGTGCCAGCAGCTTAGGGCAGGAAGGCTACACCTTC. As protein: CASSLGQEGYTF. The V call is TRBV7-9, the J call TRBJ1-2; D unresolved. This CDR3 spans 12 amino acids. Trimming left V 1 base short and J 8 bases short, with 8 bases between. From germline, CDR1 is SEHNR and CDR2 FQNEAQ (reference sequence).

This clone appeared once. The genes are TRBV4-1 and TRBJ1-1; D possibly corresponds to TRBD1 (6 bases). The germline V and J ends were trimmed by 1 base and 1 base, with 13 bases remaining between them. Germline assignment: CDR1 MGHRA and CDR2 YSYEKL. The CDR3 covers 16 residues. CDR3 protein: CASSQGPQGRNTEAFF. The CDR3, as DNA: TGCGCCAGCAGCCAAGGTCCTCAGGGGAGGAACACTGAAGCTTTCTTT.

The chain recombines TRBV3-1 (or the pseudogene TRBV3-2) with TRBJ2-3, with 8 bases fitting TRBD2. Germline V CDR1 and CDR2: LGHDT, YNNKEL (reference sequence). This CDR3 has 14 amino acids. After removal of 6 bases from V and 9 bases from J, the junction contained 11 bases not matched to a gene. In DNA form, the CDR3 reads TGTGCCAGCAGTCCCCAGATAGCGGGGTTAACGCAGTATTTT. Protein: CASSPQIAGLTQYF.

This clone was picked up one time. The chain has TRBV5-1 and TRBJ2-5; TRBD1 matches at 7 bases. Germline CDR1 SGHRS, CDR2 YFSETQ. This CDR3 comprises 13 residues. With V trimmed by 3 bases and J by 3 bases, 2 bases remained unmatched. Written as DNA, the CDR3 is TGCGCCAGCAGCTCTCAGGGGGAAGAGACCCAGTACTTC. Encoded protein: CASSSQGEETQYF.

V usage is TRBV27 and J usage is TRBJ1-6; D not resolved. Germline V lookup: CDR1 MNHEY, CDR2 SMNVEV (reference sequence). Deletions cut 4 bases from V and 7 bases from J, with 20 bases between. The CDR3 is made up of 17 amino acids. The CDR3 DNA reads as TGTGCCAGCAGTTCCTCCTTAAACAGCCTCTGGAATTCACCCCTCCACTTT. This translates into CASSSSLNSLWNSPLHF.

This clone was observed a few times. The CDR3 protein is CASSSQKNTEAFF. As DNA, the CDR3 is TGTGCCAGCAGTTCACAGAAGAACACTGAAGCTTTCTTT. The chain combines TRBV6-4 with TRBJ1-1; no firm D call. CDR3 length: 13 residues. CDR1 is MRHNA, CDR2 SNTAGT, per germline. Trimming took off 5 bases at V and 1 base at J, with 8 bases between the two ends.

The chain couples TRBV19 to TRBJ2-1, with D possibly being TRBD1 (5 bases). The CDR3 totals 11 residues. CDR1 and CDR2 (germline): LNHDA, SQIVND (reference sequence). The CDR3 nucleotides are TGTGCAACACAGGTTTACAATGAGCAGTTCTTC. Translated, it gives CATQVYNEQFF.

The chain has TRBV30 and TRBJ1-3; D is perhaps TRBD1 (5 bases). Trimming pared 2 bases from V and 1 base from J, leaving 12 bases between. Germline V lookup: CDR1 GTSNPN, CDR2 SVGIG (reference sequence). The CDR3 covers 15 residues. The CDR3 region has the DNA TGTGCCTGGAGTCCCGGCGGGGCGTCTGGAAACACCATATATTTT. Its translation: CAWSPGGASGNTIYF.

As DNA, the CDR3 is TGTGCCAGCAGTGACTCCCCCGGGGGTGAGCAGTTCTTC. The encoded protein is CASSDSPGGEQFF. The chain links TRBV6-4 to TRBJ2-1; TRBD2 is a possible D gene (6 bases). Trimming pared 0 bases from V and 9 bases from J, leaving 9 bases between. The CDR3 length is 13 residues. From germline, CDR1 is MRHNA and CDR2 SNTAGT.